Following are 14 T cell receptor beta chains from one sample sequenced in a study of T cell responses to AZD1222 COVID-19 vaccine. Profiled with immunoSEQ multiplex PCR; TCRdb holds only in-frame clones, not every one. The sample yields 65,000 or so clones, 84% seen once. The sequencing here drew on peripheral blood, taken on day 0 of AZD1222 vaccination. All receptors derive from an adult in good health.

The J gene is TRBJ1-5, the V gene TRBV28, with TRBD1 identical over 8 bases. Germline V lookup: CDR1 MDHEN, CDR2 SYDVKM. The CDR3 has 17 residues. The J segment lost 0 bases and the V segment lost 5 bases, leaving 9 bases of the junction unmatched. The CDR3 is CASSVGTGAYSNQPQHF. The CDR3 coding sequence is TGTGCCAGCAGTGTAGGGACAGGCGCTTATAGCAATCAGCCCCAGCATTTT. Full variable domain (rest looked up from reference TRBV28 and TRBJ1-5): DVKVTQSSRYLVKRTGEKVFLECVQDMDHENMFWYRQDPGLGLRLIYFSYDVKMKEKGDIPEGYSVSREKKERFSLILESASTNQTSMYLCASSVGTGAYSNQPQHFGDGTRLSIL.

The V call is TRBV4-1, the J call TRBJ1-2; D not certain. The CDR3 contains 12 residues. V gave up 0 bases and J gave up 7 bases, with 6 bases separating them. Germline V gives CDR1 MGHRA, CDR2 YSYEKL. CDR3 coding DNA: TGCGCCAGCAGCCAAGATTACGGTGGCTACACCTTC. The encoded protein is CASSQDYGGYTF.

This clone has more than one count but fewer than ten. This chain connects TRBV27 to TRBJ2-1; 7 nucleotides line up with TRBD1. Germline CDR1 is MNHEY and CDR2 is SMNVEV (reference sequence). V shed 0 bases, J shed 8 bases, and the junction held 10 bases outside the gene matches. This CDR3 is 16 amino acids long. The CDR3: CASSLSSWDSGDEQFF. CDR3 nucleotides: TGTGCCAGCAGTTTATCGTCCTGGGACAGCGGCGATGAGCAGTTCTTC.

This clone was observed a few times. This CDR3 is CASSRIGTGLHYGYTF. The CDR3 bases are TGCGCCAGCAGCCGGATAGGGACAGGGCTGCACTATGGCTACACCTTC. J is TRBJ1-2 and V is TRBV4-1; 9 nucleotides align to TRBD1. The CDR3 sequence is 16 residues long. Germline CDR1 MGHRA, CDR2 YSYEKL. V was clipped by 4 bases and J by 3 bases; unmatched bases: 9.

V usage is TRBV19 and J usage is TRBJ1-6; D remains unclear. V lost 7 bases, J lost 4 bases, and 8 bases lay in between. In germline, CDR1 is LNHDA, CDR2 SQIVND (reference sequence). This CDR3 comprises 13 residues. The DNA of the CDR3 is TGTGCCAGTAACGACGTATATAATTCACCCCTCCACTTT. The encoded protein is CASNDVYNSPLHF. Complete variable domain (other parts from reference TRBV19 and TRBJ1-6): DGGITQSPKYLFRKEGQNVTLSCEQNLNHDAMYWYRQDPGQGLRLIYYSQIVNDFQKGDIAEGYSVSREKKESFPLTVTSAQKNPTAFYLCASNDVYNSPLHFGNGTRLTVT.

The genes are TRBV6-5 and TRBJ1-5; D is perhaps TRBD1 (6 bases). V lost 7 bases and J 1 base, leaving 14 bases between the germline ends. The CDR3 totals 15 residues. Per the germline V gene, CDR1 is MNHEY and CDR2 is SVGAGI. CDR3 sequence reads: CASTPQGWSNQPQHF. The CDR3 bases are TGTGCCAGCACCCCACAGGGTTGGAGCAATCAGCCCCAGCATTTT.

V is TRBV7-8 and J is TRBJ2-5, with 7 nucleotides matching TRBD2. Germline V gene lookup returns CDR1 SGHVS and CDR2 FQNEAQ. This CDR3 comprises 16 residues. V lost 0 bases to trimming and J lost 3 bases; unmatched junction nucleotides: 7. CDR3 nucleotide sequence: TGTGCCAGCAGCTTAGCCTTCGGGGCGGGGGAAGAGACCCAGTACTTC. Translated, it gives CASSLAFGAGEETQYF.

This clone turned up a few times. The V call is TRBV7-2, the J call TRBJ2-3, with 7 positions matching TRBD1. The CDR3 contains 15 residues. CDR1 is SGHTA, CDR2 FQGNSA, per germline. The V and J ends lost 4 bases and 6 bases, in that order; junction bases with no gene match: 10. Here the CDR3 reads CASSSGQAVLDTQYF. The CDR3 DNA is TGTGCCAGCAGCTCCGGACAGGCCGTTTTGGATACGCAGTATTTT.

The chain carries TRBV5-1 and TRBJ1-2; D is unresolved. Trimming stripped 0 bases from V and 8 bases from J, with 17 bases between. The CDR3 loop spans 15 amino acids. The germline V gene encodes CDR1 SGHRS and CDR2 YFSETQ. DNA of the CDR3: TGCGCCAGCAGCTTGGGGGCCGCAAACCCCCGGGGCTACACCTTC. Protein product: CASSLGAANPRGYTF.

The J gene is TRBJ1-2, the V gene TRBV5-5; D call uncertain. V lost 1 base to trimming and J lost 2 bases, with 12 bases between them. The CDR3 contains 15 residues. Germline V gives CDR1 SGHKS, CDR2 YYEKEE (reference sequence). The CDR3 DNA is TGTGCCAGCAGCTTGTGGTCCAGAGCGAACTATGGCTACACCTTC. It yields the protein CASSLWSRANYGYTF.

V gene TRBV7-2 combines with J gene TRBJ1-5; D is perhaps TRBD1 (6 bases). V lost 2 bases and J 0 bases, leaving 8 bases between the germline ends. The CDR3 sequence is 15 residues long. The germline CDR1 and CDR2 sequences are SGHTA and FQGNSA. As DNA, the CDR3 is TGTGCCAGCAGCTTAACAGGGTTTAGCAATCAGCCCCAGCATTTT. Protein product: CASSLTGFSNQPQHF.

The chain employs TRBV7-9 and TRBJ2-1; no clear D. Germline loops: CDR1 SEHNR, CDR2 FQNEAQ (reference sequence). The CDR3 extends over 13 amino acids. V gave up 5 bases and J gave up 3 bases, with 8 bases separating them. This chain's CDR3 is CASSRGIYNEQFF. DNA for the CDR3: TGTGCCAGCAGCCGTGGGATCTACAATGAGCAGTTCTTC.

This clone has only one observation. The chain has TRBV29-1 and TRBJ1-4; D not certain. Trimming took off 6 bases at V and 8 bases at J, with 10 bases between the two ends. Per the germline V gene, CDR1 is SQVTM and CDR2 is ANQGSEA. The CDR3 totals 11 residues. Here the CDR3 DNA reads TGCAGCGTGTCGGAGGGAGAAAAACTGTTTTTT. Protein sequence: CSVSEGEKLFF.

The rearrangement uses TRBV5-1 and TRBJ2-2; D unresolved. The CDR3 runs to 14 residues. V lost 2 bases to trimming and J lost 1 base, with 6 bases between them. Germline V lookup: CDR1 SGHRS, CDR2 YFSETQ. The CDR3 DNA sequence: TGCGCCAGCAGCTTTGGTGGGAACACCGGGGAGCTGTTTTTT. Its protein is CASSFGGNTGELFF.